This T cell receptor beta chain derives from a study of tissue T cells after allogeneic stem cell transplantation. Time point denoted: mouse harvest day 14 after allogeneic transplant. The graft held 10^6 splenic CD5+ T cells and 10^7 T-cell-depleted bone marrow cells. Method: immunoSEQ multiplex PCR; TCRdb's copy keeps in-frame clones and lacks some. Here the sample spans fewer than 6,500 clones, 33% being singletons. This clone occurred a few times. Gene names are mouse gene names. The CDR3 is cut off 1 residue early in the read; its end comes from the germline J gene. V lost 4 bases, J lost 3 bases, and 0 bases stayed unmatched. The CDR3 runs to 11 residues. The germline gives CDR1 GFQATS, CDR2 STVNSAI.

This clonotype was sampled from a female BALB/c mouse given C57BL/6 T cells with graft-versus-host disease after an allogeneic hematopoietic cell transplant. The rearrangement uses TRBV20 and TRBJ2-7; TRBD1 matches at 7 bases. Sequencing used skin. CDR3 loop: CGATGGYEQYF. The DNA read from the CDR3 is TGTGGTGCTACAGGGGGCTATGAACAGTAC.